The sequence of this T cell receptor (beta chain) was determined in a study of memory CD4+ T cells and cytomegalovirus serostatus. Notes on the study in general: Each of around 69 CMV-associated TCRbeta sequences occurred in one to five individuals. Median bootstrapped AUC for CMV status was about 0.96 originally, about 0.9 US-trained.

As regards this clone: What it binds is not known.

The method was immunoSEQ multiplex PCR; TCRdb's version includes in-frame clones alone and lacks a portion of them. Among some 50,000 clones, around 77% were seen once, and the ten largest hold around 1.6%. The sort gate was single viable CD3+CD4+CD8-CD45RO+ cells for memory CD4+ T cells. Serostatus was set by detecting CMV pp150, pp28, p38, p52 IgG. CD4+ T cells were isolated by positive magnetic selection. Germline CDR1 reads MDHEN; CDR2 reads SYDVKM. The V gene lost 6 bases and the J gene lost 6 bases, with 19 bases spanning the gap. The CDR3 extends over 15 amino acids. Sequencing used memory CD4+ T cells from blood. This receptor was obtained from an adult in good health and CMV-seronegative. V and J are TRBV28 and TRBJ2-3; tentatively, D is TRBD1 (8 bases). The CDR3 coding sequence is TGTGCCAGCAGAAAAGTACAGGGGGGAGGGGATACGCAGTATTTT. Residues: CASRKVQGGGDTQYF. The whole variable domain, filled in from reference TRBV28 and TRBJ2-3, reads DVKVTQSSRYLVKRTGEKVFLECVQDMDHENMFWYRQDPGLGLRLIYFSYDVKMKEKGDIPEGYSVSREKKERFSLILESASTNQTSMYLCASRKVQGGGDTQYFGPGTRLTVL.